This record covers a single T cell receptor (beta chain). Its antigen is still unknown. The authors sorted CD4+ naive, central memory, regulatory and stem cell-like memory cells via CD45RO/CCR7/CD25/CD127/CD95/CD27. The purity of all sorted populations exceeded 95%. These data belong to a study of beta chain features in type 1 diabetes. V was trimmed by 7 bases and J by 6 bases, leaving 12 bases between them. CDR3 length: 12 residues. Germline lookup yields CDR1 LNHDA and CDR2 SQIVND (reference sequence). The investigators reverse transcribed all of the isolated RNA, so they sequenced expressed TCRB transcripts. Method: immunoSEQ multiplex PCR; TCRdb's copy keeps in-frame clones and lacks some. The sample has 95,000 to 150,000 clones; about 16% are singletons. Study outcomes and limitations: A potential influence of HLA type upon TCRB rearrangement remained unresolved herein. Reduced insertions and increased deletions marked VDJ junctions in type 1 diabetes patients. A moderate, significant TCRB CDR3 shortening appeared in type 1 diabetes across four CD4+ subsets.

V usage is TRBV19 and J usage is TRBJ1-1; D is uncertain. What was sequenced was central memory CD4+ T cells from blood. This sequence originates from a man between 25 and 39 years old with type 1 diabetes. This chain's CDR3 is CASTATDAEAFF. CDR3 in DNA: TGTGCCAGTACCGCAACGGACGCTGAAGCTTTCTTT.